The clone carrying this T cell receptor beta chain showed up just once. These data are taken from a study of technical replicates of blood from several donors. Method: immunoSEQ multiplex PCR; TCRdb's copy keeps in-frame clones and lacks some. Here the sample spans 55,000 to 60,000 clones, roughly 93% being singletons. Sequenced: PBMCs. This receptor was identified in a human donor in good health. Some clones in this sample may be carry-over from other donors' samples.

The CDR3, as DNA: TGTGCCAGTAGTGGACAGGGCTTGACAGATACGCAGTATTTT. Its protein product is CASSGQGLTDTQYF. The chain employs TRBV19 and TRBJ2-3; 8 bases are a match to TRBD1. The CDR3 spans 14 residues. J gave up 3 bases and V 5 bases, and 4 bases lay outside the gene matches. From germline, CDR1 is LNHDA and CDR2 SQIVND (reference sequence).